These 14 T cell receptor beta chains share one sample of origin, sequenced in a study of T-cell reconstitution after alpha-beta-depleted transplantation in children. A TCRbeta library incorporating unique molecular identifiers was prepared. TCRdb fed the PCR reads into MiXCR, producing one record per CDR3 protein. The table includes about 300,000 distinct CDR3 sequences, 10% detected once. Sequences were derived from PBMCs, sampled before TCRalphabeta/CD19-depleted stem cell transplant. The origin of the receptors is a boy younger than two with acute myeloid leukemia, due to receive a stem cell transplant.

This clonotype showed up many times. J is TRBJ2-5 and V is TRBV28; a possible D gene is TRBD1 (6 bases). This CDR3 region has 14 residues. The germline CDR1 and CDR2 sequences are MDHEN and SYDVKM. V was cut by 6 bases and J by 2 bases, with 13 bases left in between. CDR3 residues: CASRSGTPQETQYF. The CDR3 DNA reads TGTGCCAGCAGGTCCGGGACACCACAAGAGACCCAGTACTTC.

J is TRBJ2-3 and V is TRBV5-1; 9 bases fit TRBD2. The CDR3 covers 15 residues. The junction had 4 bases not matched to a gene; V was cut back by 3 bases and J by 2 bases. CDR1 and CDR2 from the germline V gene are SGHRS and YFSETQ. CDR3 nucleotides: TGCGCCAGCAGCTCGACTAGCGGTACCACAGATACGCAGTATTTT. This sequence encodes CASSSTSGTTDTQYF.

The V and J genes are TRBV4-3 and TRBJ2-1, with 9 bases that match TRBD2. The junction had 5 bases not matched to a gene; V was cut back by 0 bases and J by 2 bases. The CDR3 loop spans 17 amino acids. Germline CDR1 is LGHNA and CDR2 is YSLEER. The CDR3 loop reads CASSQDGASGTYNEQFF. The CDR3 bases are TGCGCCAGCAGCCAAGATGGAGCTAGCGGGACCTACAATGAGCAGTTCTTC.

In this sample, this clonotype turned up many times. The gene calls are TRBV20-1 and TRBJ2-5, with 8 bases fitting TRBD2. The CDR3 is 13 residues long. The germline CDR1 and CDR2 sequences are DFQATT and SNEGSKA (reference sequence). CDR3 amino acids: CSTSGPRVETQYF. In DNA, the CDR3 is TGCAGCACTAGCGGTCCACGGGTAGAGACCCAGTACTTC.

This clonotype was seen ten or more times. J is TRBJ2-7 and V is TRBV6-1; D remains unclear. Germline assignment: CDR1 MNHNS and CDR2 SASEGT. The length of the CDR3 is 14 residues. Trimming left V 5 bases short and J 6 bases short, with 17 bases between. CDR3 DNA sequence: TGTGCCAGCAGTCCCCGGACGGGTTTAGGCGAGCAGTACTTC. It yields the protein CASSPRTGLGEQYF.

On this clonotype: One base away lies a much larger clone, so this may be a sequencing read error. The chain has TRBV10-3 and TRBJ2-1; D is unresolved. V shed 3 bases and J shed 3 bases, with 12 bases lying between them. The CDR3 sequence is 15 residues long. The V gene's germline CDR1 is ENHRY and CDR2 SYGVKD. CDR3 sequence reads: CAISEPSDCYNEQFF. CDR3 DNA sequence: TGTGCCATCAGTGAACCATCCGACTGCTACAATGAGCAGTTCTTC.

The genes are TRBV5-1 and TRBJ1-4; possible D gene TRBD1, 6 bases. The V and J ends lost 0 bases and 0 bases respectively, with 12 bases between them. CDR3 size: 17 residues. CDR1 is SGHRS, CDR2 YFSETQ, per germline. For the CDR3, the DNA is TGCGCCAGCAGCTTGGCTCAGGGGATTCCAACTAATGAAAAACTGTTTTTT. Protein sequence: CASSLAQGIPTNEKLFF.

This clonotype was recorded many times. This CDR3 reads CASSLYGEYQETQYF. The DNA of the CDR3 is TGTGCCAGCAGTTTATATGGGGAGTACCAAGAGACCCAGTACTTC. The chain uses TRBV12-3 or TRBV12-4 and TRBJ2-5, with D maybe TRBD2 (5 bases). The CDR3 extends over 15 amino acids. V was clipped by 2 bases and J by 0 bases, with 10 bases between them.

The rearrangement joins TRBV4-3 to TRBJ2-3; TRBD2 matches at 9 bases. The CDR3 is 17 residues long. Germline V gives CDR1 LGHNA, CDR2 YSLEER. The V segment lost 0 bases and the J segment 4 bases; nucleotides outside the gene matches: 8. The CDR3 DNA sequence: TGCGCCAGCAGCCAAGAATGGCTAGCGGGGATTTCAGATACGCAGTATTTT. It translates to CASSQEWLAGISDTQYF.

This clonotype has at least ten counts. The rearrangement links TRBV5-1 to TRBJ1-5; TRBD1 agrees at 7 bases. The germline V gene encodes CDR1 SGHRS and CDR2 YFSETQ. The J segment lost 1 base and the V segment lost 2 bases, leaving 3 bases of the junction unmatched. The CDR3 length is 15 residues. The CDR3: CASSFWDSSNQPQHF. As DNA, the CDR3 is TGCGCCAGCAGCTTCTGGGACAGCAGCAATCAGCCCCAGCATTTT.

Many counts were recorded for this clonotype. The V and J genes are TRBV28 and TRBJ1-1, with a possible D match to TRBD1 (5 bases). Germline assignment: CDR1 MDHEN and CDR2 SYDVKM. V shed 5 bases and J shed 4 bases, with 17 bases lying between them. The CDR3 length is 15 residues. The CDR3 loop is CASSINRGGSTEAFF. CDR3 in DNA: TGTGCCAGCAGTATAAATCGGGGGGGAAGCACTGAAGCTTTCTTT.

The chain uses TRBV12-3 or TRBV12-4 and TRBJ2-1; TRBD2 matches at 7 bases. Trimming cost V 6 bases and J 5 bases; bases outside gene matches: 10. The CDR3 loop spans 15 amino acids. CDR3 coding DNA: TGTGCCAGCAGCCGCATAGCGGGCATTCACAATGAGCAGTTCTTC. This codes for CASSRIAGIHNEQFF.

This clonotype showed up many times. The chain carries TRBV10-3 and TRBJ2-6, with D tentatively TRBD1 or TRBD2 (5 bases each). The CDR3 length is 14 residues. The germline V gene encodes CDR1 ENHRY and CDR2 SYGVKD. Trimming removed 8 bases from V and 0 bases from J, with 8 bases in between. DNA of the CDR3: TGTGCCATCGATGGGGGCTCTGGGGCCAACGTCCTGACTTTC. Translation gives CAIDGGSGANVLTF.

This clonotype was counted ten times or more. J is TRBJ2-3 and V is TRBV10-3; 7 nucleotides align to TRBD2. V gave up 6 bases and J gave up 3 bases; unmatched junction bases: 3. The CDR3 totals 13 residues. CDR1 is ENHRY and CDR2 is SYGVKD in the germline V gene. CDR3 amino acids: CAISGLGTDTQYF. The CDR3 DNA sequence: TGTGCCATCAGCGGACTAGGTACAGATACGCAGTATTTT.